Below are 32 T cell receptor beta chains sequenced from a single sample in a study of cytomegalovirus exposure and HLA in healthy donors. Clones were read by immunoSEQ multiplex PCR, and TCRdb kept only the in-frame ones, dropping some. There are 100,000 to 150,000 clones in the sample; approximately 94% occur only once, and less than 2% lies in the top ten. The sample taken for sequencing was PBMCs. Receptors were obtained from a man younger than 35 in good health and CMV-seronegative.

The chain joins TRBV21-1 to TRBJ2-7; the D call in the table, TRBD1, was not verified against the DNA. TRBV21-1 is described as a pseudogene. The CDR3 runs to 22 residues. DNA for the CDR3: TGTGCCAGCAGGCCTGGTCTCGGTCGGGGACAGGGTGGTATTCGGTCCTTCTACGAGCAGTACTTC. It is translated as CASRPGLGRGQGGIRSFYEQYF.

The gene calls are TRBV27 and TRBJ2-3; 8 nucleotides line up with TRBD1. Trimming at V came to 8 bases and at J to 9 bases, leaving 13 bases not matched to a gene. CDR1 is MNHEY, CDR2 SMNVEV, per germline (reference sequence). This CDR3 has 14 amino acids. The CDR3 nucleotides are TGTGCCAGCGGCACCGGGACAGGCATGCGGACGCAGTATTTT. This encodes CASGTGTGMRTQYF.

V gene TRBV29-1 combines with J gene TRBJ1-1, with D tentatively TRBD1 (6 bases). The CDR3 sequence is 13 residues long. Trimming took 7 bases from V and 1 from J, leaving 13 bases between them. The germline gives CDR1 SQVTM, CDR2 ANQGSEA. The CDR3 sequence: CSAGGRGNTEAFF. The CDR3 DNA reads TGCAGCGCTGGGGGCAGGGGGAACACTGAAGCTTTCTTT.

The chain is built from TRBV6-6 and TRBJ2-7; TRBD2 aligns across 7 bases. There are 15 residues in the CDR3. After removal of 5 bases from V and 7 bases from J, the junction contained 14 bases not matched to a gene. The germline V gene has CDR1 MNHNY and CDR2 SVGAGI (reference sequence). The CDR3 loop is CASSRDSGWTEEQYF. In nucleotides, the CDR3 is TGTGCCAGCAGTCGTGATAGCGGGTGGACCGAGGAGCAGTACTTC.

The CDR3 sequence is CASRPIGGRGDEQFF. DNA of the CDR3: TGTGCCAGCAGGCCGATCGGGGGTCGTGGCGATGAGCAGTTCTTC. The V gene is TRBV28, the J gene TRBJ2-1, with D perhaps matching TRBD2 (6 bases). Germline CDR1 and CDR2: MDHEN and SYDVKM. The CDR3 is 15 amino acids. V gave up 6 bases and J gave up 8 bases, with 20 bases separating them. Full variable domain (outside the CDR3, taken from reference TRBV28 and TRBJ2-1): DVKVTQSSRYLVKRTGEKVFLECVQDMDHENMFWYRQDPGLGLRLIYFSYDVKMKEKGDIPEGYSVSREKKERFSLILESASTNQTSMYLCASRPIGGRGDEQFFGPGTRLTVL.

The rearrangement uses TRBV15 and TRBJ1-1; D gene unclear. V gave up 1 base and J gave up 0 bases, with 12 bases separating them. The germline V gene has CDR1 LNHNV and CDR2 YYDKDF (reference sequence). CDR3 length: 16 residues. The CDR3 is CATSRGAAFMNTEAFF. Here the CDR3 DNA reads TGTGCCACCAGCAGAGGGGCAGCTTTCATGAACACTGAAGCTTTCTTT. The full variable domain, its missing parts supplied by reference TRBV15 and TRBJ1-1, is DAMVIQNPRYQVTQFGKPVTLSCSQTLNHNVMYWYQQKSSQAPKLLFHYYDKDFNNEADTPDNFQSRRPNTSFCFLDIRSPGLGDTAMYLCATSRGAAFMNTEAFFGQGTRLTVV.

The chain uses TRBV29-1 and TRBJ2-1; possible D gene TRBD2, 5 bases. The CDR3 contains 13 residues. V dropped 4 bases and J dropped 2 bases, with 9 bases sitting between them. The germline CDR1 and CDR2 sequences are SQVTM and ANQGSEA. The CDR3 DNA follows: TGCAGCGTTGCCGAGCGGACCTACAATGAGCAGTTCTTC. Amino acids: CSVAERTYNEQFF.

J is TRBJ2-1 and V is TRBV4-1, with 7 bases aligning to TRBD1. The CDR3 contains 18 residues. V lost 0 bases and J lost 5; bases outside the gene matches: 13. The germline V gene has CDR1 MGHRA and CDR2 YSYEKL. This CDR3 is CASSQDKRGPVFHNEQFF. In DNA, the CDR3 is TGCGCCAGCAGCCAAGATAAGAGGGGGCCGGTTTTCCACAATGAGCAGTTCTTC.

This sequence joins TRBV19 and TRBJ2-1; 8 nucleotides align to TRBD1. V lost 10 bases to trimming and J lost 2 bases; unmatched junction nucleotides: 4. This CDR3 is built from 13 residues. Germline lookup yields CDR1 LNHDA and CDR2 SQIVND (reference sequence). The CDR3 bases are TGTGCCACCGGACAGGGACCCTACAATGAGCAGTTCTTC. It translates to CATGQGPYNEQFF. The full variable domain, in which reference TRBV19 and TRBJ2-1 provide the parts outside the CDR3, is DGGITQSPKYLFRKEGQNVTLSCEQNLNHDAMYWYRQDPGQGLRLIYYSQIVNDFQKGDIAEGYSVSREKKESFPLTVTSAQKNPTAFYLCATGQGPYNEQFFGPGTRLTVL.

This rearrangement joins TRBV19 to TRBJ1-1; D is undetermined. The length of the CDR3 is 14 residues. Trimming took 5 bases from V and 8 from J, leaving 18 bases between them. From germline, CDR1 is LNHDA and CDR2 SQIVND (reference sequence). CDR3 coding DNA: TGTGCCAGTAGTCCCCGGGTCCCGGGAGAGGAAGCTTTCTTT. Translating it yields CASSPRVPGEEAFF.

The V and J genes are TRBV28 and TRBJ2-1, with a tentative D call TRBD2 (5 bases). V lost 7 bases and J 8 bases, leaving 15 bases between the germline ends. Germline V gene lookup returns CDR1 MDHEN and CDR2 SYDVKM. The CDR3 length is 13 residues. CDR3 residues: CASTPTSHHEQFF. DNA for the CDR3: TGTGCCAGCACCCCCACTAGTCACCATGAGCAGTTCTTC.

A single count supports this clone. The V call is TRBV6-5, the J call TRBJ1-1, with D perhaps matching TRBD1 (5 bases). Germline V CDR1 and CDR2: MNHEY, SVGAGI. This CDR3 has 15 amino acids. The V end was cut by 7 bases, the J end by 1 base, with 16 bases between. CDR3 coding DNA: TGTGCCAGCACTTCCCGGAGGGGCCCGAACACTGAAGCTTTCTTT. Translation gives CASTSRRGPNTEAFF.

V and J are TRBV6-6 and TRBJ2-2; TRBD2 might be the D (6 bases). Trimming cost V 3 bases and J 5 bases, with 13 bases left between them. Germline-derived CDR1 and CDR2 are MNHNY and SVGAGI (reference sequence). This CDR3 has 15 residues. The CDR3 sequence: CASSYRRGETGELFF. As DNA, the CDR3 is TGTGCCAGCAGTTATCGACGCGGGGAGACCGGGGAGCTGTTTTTT.

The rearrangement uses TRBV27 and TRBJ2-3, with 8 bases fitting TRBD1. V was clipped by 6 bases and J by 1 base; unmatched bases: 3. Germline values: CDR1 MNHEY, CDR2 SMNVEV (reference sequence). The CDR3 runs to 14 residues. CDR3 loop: CASRRTGRTDTQYF. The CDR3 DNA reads TGTGCCAGCAGGCGGACAGGGCGCACAGATACGCAGTATTTT.

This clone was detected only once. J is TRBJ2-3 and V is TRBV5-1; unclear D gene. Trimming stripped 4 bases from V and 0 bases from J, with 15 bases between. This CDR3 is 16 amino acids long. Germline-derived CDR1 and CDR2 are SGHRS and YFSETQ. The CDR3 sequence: CASSADSQSSTDTQYF. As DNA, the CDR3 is TGCGCCAGCAGCGCCGACTCGCAATCTAGCACAGATACGCAGTATTTT.

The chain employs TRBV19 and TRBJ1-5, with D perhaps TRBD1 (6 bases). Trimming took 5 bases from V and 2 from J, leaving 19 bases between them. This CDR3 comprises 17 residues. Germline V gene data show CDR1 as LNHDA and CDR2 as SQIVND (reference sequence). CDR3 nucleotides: TGTGCCAGTAGTGCCCCCGGGGGGCGCAGGGGCAATCAGCCCCAGCATTTT. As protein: CASSAPGGRRGNQPQHF.

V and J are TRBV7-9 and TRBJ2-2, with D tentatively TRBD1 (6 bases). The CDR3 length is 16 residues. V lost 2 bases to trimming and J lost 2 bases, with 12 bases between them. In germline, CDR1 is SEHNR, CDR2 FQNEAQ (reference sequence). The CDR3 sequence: CASSLYPGHNTGELFF. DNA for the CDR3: TGTGCCAGCAGCTTATACCCGGGACACAACACCGGGGAGCTGTTTTTT.

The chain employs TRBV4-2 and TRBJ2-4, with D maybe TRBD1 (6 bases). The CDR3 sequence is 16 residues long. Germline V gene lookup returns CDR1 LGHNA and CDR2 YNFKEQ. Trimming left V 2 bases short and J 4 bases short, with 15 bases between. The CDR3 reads CASSQLGRDTKNIQYF. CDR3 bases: TGTGCCAGCAGCCAATTAGGCCGGGACACTAAAAACATTCAGTACTTC.

Here the CDR3 DNA reads TGCGCCAGCAGCTTGGAGGAGGAGCGGCAGTACTTC. Translating gives CASSLEEERQYF. J is TRBJ2-7 and V is TRBV5-1; D possibly corresponds to TRBD2 (5 bases). This CDR3 has 12 residues. Germline assignment: CDR1 SGHRS and CDR2 YFSETQ. Deletions cut 0 bases from V and 9 bases from J, with 10 bases between.

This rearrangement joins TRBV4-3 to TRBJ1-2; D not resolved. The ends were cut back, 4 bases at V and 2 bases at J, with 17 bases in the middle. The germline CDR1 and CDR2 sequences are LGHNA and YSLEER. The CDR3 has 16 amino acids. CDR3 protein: CASSPDVSGGNYGYTF. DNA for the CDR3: TGCGCCAGCAGCCCAGACGTGTCCGGCGGGAACTATGGCTACACCTTC.

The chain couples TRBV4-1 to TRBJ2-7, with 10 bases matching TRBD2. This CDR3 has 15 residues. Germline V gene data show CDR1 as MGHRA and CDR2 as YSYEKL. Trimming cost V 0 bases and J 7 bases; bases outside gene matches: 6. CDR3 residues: CASSQEASGSGEQYF. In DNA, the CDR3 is TGCGCCAGCAGCCAAGAGGCTAGCGGGAGCGGAGAGCAGTACTTC.

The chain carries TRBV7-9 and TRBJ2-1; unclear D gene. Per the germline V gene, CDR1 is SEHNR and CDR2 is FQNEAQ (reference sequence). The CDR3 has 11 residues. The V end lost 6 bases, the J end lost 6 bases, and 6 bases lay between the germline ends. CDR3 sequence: CASSLVNEQFF. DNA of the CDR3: TGTGCCAGCAGTCTAGTCAATGAGCAGTTCTTC. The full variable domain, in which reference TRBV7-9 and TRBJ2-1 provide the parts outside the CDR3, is DTGVSQNPRHKITKRGQNVTFRCDPISEHNRLYWYRQTLGQGPEFLTYFQNEAQLEKSRLLSDRFSAERPKGSFSTLEIQRTEQGDSAMYLCASSLVNEQFFGPGTRLTVL.

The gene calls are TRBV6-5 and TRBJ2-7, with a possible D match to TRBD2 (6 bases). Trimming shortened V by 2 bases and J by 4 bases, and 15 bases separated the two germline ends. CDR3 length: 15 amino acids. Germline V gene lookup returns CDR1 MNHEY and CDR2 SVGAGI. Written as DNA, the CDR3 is TGTGCCAGCAGTTACGGCGGGACCGCTAATTACGAGCAGTACTTC. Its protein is CASSYGGTANYEQYF.

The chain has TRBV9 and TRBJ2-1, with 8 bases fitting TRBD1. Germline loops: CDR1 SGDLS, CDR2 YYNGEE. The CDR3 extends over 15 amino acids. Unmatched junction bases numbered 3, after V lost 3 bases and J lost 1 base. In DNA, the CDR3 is TGTGCCAGCAGCGACCGGACAGGGTCCTACAATGAGCAGTTCTTC. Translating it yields CASSDRTGSYNEQFF.

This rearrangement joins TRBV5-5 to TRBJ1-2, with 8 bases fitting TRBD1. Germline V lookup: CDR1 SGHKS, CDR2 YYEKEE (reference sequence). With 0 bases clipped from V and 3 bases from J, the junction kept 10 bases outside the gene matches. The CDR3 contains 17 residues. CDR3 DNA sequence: TGTGCCAGCAGCTTGGGACACCAGGGGGCGGTGGACTATGGCTACACCTTC. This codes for CASSLGHQGAVDYGYTF. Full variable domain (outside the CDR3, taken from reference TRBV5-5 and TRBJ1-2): DAGVTQSPTHLIKTRGQQVTLRCSPISGHKSVSWYQQVLGQGPQFIFQYYEKEERGRGNFPDRFSARQFPNYSSELNVNALLLGDSALYLCASSLGHQGAVDYGYTFGSGTRLTVV.

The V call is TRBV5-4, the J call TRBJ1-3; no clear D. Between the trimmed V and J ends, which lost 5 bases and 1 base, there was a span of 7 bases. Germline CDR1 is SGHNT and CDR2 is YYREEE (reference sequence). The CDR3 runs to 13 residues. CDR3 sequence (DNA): TGTGCCAGCAGTCCCGTTTCTGGAAACACCATATATTTT. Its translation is CASSPVSGNTIYF.

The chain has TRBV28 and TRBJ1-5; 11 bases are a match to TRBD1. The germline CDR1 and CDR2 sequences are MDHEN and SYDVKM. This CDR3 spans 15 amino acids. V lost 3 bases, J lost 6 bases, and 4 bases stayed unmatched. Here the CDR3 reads CASSLDRGPVQPQHF. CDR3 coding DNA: TGTGCCAGCAGTTTGGACAGGGGGCCGGTTCAGCCCCAGCATTTT.

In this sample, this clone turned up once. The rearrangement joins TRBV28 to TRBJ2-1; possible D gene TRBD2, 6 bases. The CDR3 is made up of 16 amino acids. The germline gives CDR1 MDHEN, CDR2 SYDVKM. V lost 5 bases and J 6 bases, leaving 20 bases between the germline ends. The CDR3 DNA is TGTGCCAGCAGTCCCGTGGGGGGAGGAATCTTCAATGAGCAGTTCTTC. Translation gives CASSPVGGGIFNEQFF.

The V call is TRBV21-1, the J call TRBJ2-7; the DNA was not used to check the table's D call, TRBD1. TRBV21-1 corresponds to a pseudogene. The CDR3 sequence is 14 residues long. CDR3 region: CASLEDRSSYEQYF. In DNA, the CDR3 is TGTGCATCCCTCGAGGACAGGAGCTCCTACGAGCAGTACTTC.

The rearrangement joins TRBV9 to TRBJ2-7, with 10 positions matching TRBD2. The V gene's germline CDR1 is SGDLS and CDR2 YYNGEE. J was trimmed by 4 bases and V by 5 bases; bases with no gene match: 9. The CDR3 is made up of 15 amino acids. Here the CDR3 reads CASSRTSGPIYEQYF. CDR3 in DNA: TGTGCCAGCAGTAGGACTAGCGGTCCCATTTACGAGCAGTACTTC.

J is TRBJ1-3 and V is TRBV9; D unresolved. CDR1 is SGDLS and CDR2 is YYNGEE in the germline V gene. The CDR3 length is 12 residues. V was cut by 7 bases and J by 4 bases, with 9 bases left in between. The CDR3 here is CASGTRGNTIYF. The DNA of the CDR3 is TGTGCCAGCGGCACTAGGGGAAACACCATATATTTT.

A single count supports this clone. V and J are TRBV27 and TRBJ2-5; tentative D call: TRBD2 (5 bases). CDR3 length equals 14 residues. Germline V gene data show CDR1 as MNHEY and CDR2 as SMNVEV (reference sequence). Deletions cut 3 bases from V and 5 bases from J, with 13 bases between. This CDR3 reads CASSLWGAIETQYF. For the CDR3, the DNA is TGTGCCAGCAGTTTGTGGGGAGCGATCGAGACCCAGTACTTC.